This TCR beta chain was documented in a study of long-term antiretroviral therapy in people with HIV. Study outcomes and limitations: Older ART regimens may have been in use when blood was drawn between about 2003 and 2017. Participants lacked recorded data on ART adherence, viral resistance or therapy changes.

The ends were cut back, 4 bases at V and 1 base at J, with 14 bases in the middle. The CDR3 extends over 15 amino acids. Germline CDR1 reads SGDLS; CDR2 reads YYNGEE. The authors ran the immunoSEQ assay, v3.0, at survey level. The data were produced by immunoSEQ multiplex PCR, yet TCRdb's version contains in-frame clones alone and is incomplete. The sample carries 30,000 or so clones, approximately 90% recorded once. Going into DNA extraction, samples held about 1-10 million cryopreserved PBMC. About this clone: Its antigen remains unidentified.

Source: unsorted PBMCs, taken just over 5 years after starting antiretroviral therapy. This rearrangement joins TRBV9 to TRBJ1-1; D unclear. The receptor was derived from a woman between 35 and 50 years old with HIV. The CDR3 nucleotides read TGTGCCAGCAGCTCGAGGGAACACCGGAACACTGAAGCTTTCTTT. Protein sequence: CASSSREHRNTEAFF.